This TCR beta chain was sequenced in a study of blood T cell repertoires in COVID-19. About the study: The United States, Italy and Spain supplied acute and convalescent COVID-19 samples. The analysed material was cDNA or gDNA that came from T cells, B-cell-depleted T cells, or PBMCs.

Clones were read by immunoSEQ multiplex PCR, and TCRdb kept only the in-frame ones, dropping some. The table has about 14,000 clones, 73% seen once. Trimming cost V 0 bases and J 4 bases; bases outside gene matches: 11. The CDR3 totals 18 residues. From germline, CDR1 is LNHNV and CDR2 YYDKDF (reference sequence). This chain connects TRBV15 to TRBJ2-1; TRBD2 agrees at 8 bases. Sequenced input: peripheral blood. The sequence was obtained from a man in his 70s with acute or convalescent COVID-19. This chain's CDR3 is CATSRDRRAGGYYNEQFF. The CDR3 region has the DNA TGTGCCACCAGCAGAGATCGTCGCGCGGGAGGATATTACAATGAGCAGTTCTTC.